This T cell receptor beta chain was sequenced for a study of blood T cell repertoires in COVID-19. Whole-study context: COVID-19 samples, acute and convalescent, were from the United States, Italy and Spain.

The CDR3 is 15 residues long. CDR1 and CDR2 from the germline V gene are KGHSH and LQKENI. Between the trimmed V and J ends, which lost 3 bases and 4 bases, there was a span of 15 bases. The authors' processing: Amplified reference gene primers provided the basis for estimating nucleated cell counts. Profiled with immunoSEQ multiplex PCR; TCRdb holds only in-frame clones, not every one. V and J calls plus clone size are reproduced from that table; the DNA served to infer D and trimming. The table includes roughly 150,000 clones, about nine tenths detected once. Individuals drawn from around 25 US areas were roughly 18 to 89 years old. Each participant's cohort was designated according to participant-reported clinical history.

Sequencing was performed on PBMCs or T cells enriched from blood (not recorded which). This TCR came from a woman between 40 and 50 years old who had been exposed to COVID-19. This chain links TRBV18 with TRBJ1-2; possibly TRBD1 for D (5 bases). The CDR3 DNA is TGTGCCAGCTCACCGCGCGCTGGACAATCCTATGGCTACACCTTC. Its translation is CASSPRAGQSYGYTF.